The rows below give T cell receptor beta chains drawn from one sample of a study of CD8 T cells in ankylosing spondylitis. Each CDR3 protein is one row after TCRdb ran MiXCR on the 5' RACE reads. The data show around 180,000 distinct CDR3 sequences, approximately 13% seen once. Sample: blood, either unsorted or a sorted T cell fraction (not recorded which). The source is a female donor with ankylosing spondylitis or in good health (not recorded which). Each CDR3 is given with its conserved first and last residue. A D gene is named only where the DNA matches it firmly. Clone size is shown for a subset of rows, as once, few, many or a class of expanded clone.

j_call: TRBJ1-1
v_call: TRBV3-1
clone_size: many
d_call: TRBD1
cdr3_nt: TGTGCCAGCAGCCCTAGAGAAACAGGGGTAGCTTTCTTT
cdr3_aa: CASSPRETGVAFF

j_call: TRBJ2-5
v_call: TRBV29-1
clone_size: NA
d_call: TRBD2
cdr3_nt: TGCAGCGGGGGAGGGGAAGAGACCCAGTACTTC
cdr3_aa: CSGGGEETQYF

j_call: TRBJ2-1
v_call: TRBV6-2/TRBV6-3
clone_size: many
d_call: NA
cdr3_nt: TGTGCCAGCAGTTCTTACAGGGACTCCGACGATGAGCAGTTCTTC
cdr3_aa: CASSSYRDSDDEQFF

j_call: TRBJ2-1
v_call: TRBV3-1
clone_size: many
d_call: NA
cdr3_nt: TGTGCCAGCAGCTCGGGACTTTACGGAAATGAGCAGTTCTTC
cdr3_aa: CASSSGLYGNEQFF

j_call: TRBJ2-2
v_call: TRBV9
clone_size: many
d_call: NA
cdr3_nt: TGTGCCAGCAGCGCACTGAGTACCGGGGAGCTGTTTTTT
cdr3_aa: CASSALSTGELFF

j_call: TRBJ2-1
v_call: TRBV4-3
clone_size: NA
d_call: TRBD2
cdr3_nt: TGCGCCAGCAGCCAAGGATCTCATCTGACTAGCGGGTCCTACAATGAGCAGTTCTTC
cdr3_aa: CASSQGSHLTSGSYNEQFF

j_call: TRBJ1-5
v_call: TRBV12-3/TRBV12-4
clone_size: NA
d_call: NA
cdr3_nt: TGTGCCAGCACCGTCGGGGGGCCCCAGCATTTT
cdr3_aa: CASTVGGPQHF

j_call: TRBJ2-7
v_call: TRBV20-1
clone_size: NA
d_call: TRBD2
cdr3_nt: TGCTGTGCTAGAGAGGCTGGTGAGCGGGAGGGTCCGCCTCTAGGGTTTGACGAGCAGTACTTC
cdr3_aa: CCAREAGEREGPPLGFDEQYF

j_call: TRBJ2-3
v_call: TRBV2
clone_size: many
d_call: NA
cdr3_nt: TGTGCCAGCAGTGAAGAACCCTTTCTCCTCACTGGCACAGATACGCAGTATTTT
cdr3_aa: CASSEEPFLLTGTDTQYF

j_call: TRBJ2-4
v_call: TRBV7-2
clone_size: NA
d_call: TRBD2
cdr3_nt: TGTGCCAGCAGCTTAGGGGGGAGCGGGGGGATTCAGTACTTC
cdr3_aa: CASSLGGSGGIQYF

j_call: TRBJ2-1
v_call: TRBV7-9
clone_size: NA
d_call: NA
cdr3_nt: TGTGCCAGCAGTACGGGTAGCGCTTCGGCCTTC
cdr3_aa: CASSTGSASAF

j_call: TRBJ1-5
v_call: TRBV20-1
clone_size: few
d_call: NA
cdr3_nt: TGCAGTGCTAGTGGGCCGCCGACCGAGCCCCAGCATTTT
cdr3_aa: CSASGPPTEPQHF

j_call: TRBJ2-1
v_call: TRBV20-1
clone_size: few
d_call: NA
cdr3_nt: TGCAGTGCTACCGGAACGGACCCATGGCTCTTC
cdr3_aa: CSATGTDPWLF

j_call: TRBJ1-1
v_call: TRBV7-3
clone_size: many
d_call: NA
cdr3_nt: TGTGCCAGCAGCTTGTACCCGTCTGGGAGAATTACTGAAGCTTTCTTT
cdr3_aa: CASSLYPSGRITEAFF

j_call: TRBJ2-2
v_call: TRBV30
clone_size: few
d_call: TRBD2
cdr3_nt: TGTGCCAGGACCGGGACTAGCGGGAGGGCCACCGGGGAGCTGTTTTTT
cdr3_aa: CARTGTSGRATGELFF

j_call: TRBJ2-2
v_call: TRBV9
clone_size: few
d_call: TRBD1
cdr3_nt: TGTGCCAGCAGCGCCTACTCCGGGACAGGGTCGTACACCGGGGAGCTGTTTTTT
cdr3_aa: CASSAYSGTGSYTGELFF

j_call: TRBJ1-6
v_call: TRBV27
clone_size: few
d_call: NA
cdr3_nt: TGTGCCAGCAGTCCCCACCGTGGGGGATATAATTCACCCCTCCACTTT
cdr3_aa: CASSPHRGGYNSPLHF

j_call: TRBJ1-3
v_call: TRBV6-5
clone_size: NA
d_call: TRBD1
cdr3_nt: TGTGCCAGCAGTTACCCCGGACAGGGCCTCTCTGGAAACACCATATATTTT
cdr3_aa: CASSYPGQGLSGNTIYF

j_call: TRBJ1-1
v_call: TRBV25-1
clone_size: many
d_call: TRBD1
cdr3_nt: TGTGCCAGCAGTCAACCGGGACAGGGTAACACTGAAGCTTTCTTT
cdr3_aa: CASSQPGQGNTEAFF

j_call: TRBJ1-1
v_call: TRBV5-1
clone_size: NA
d_call: NA
cdr3_nt: TGCGCCAGCTCAGGGCACACTGAAGCTTTCTTT
cdr3_aa: CASSGHTEAFF

j_call: TRBJ1-3
v_call: TRBV7-2
clone_size: few
d_call: NA
cdr3_nt: TGTGCCAGCAGCTTAGCTCCCCTTAACTCTGGAAACACCATATATTTT
cdr3_aa: CASSLAPLNSGNTIYF

j_call: TRBJ2-1
v_call: TRBV11-3
clone_size: NA
d_call: NA
cdr3_nt: TGTGCCAGCAGCTTAGATCCGCGTTACAATGAGCAGTTCTTC
cdr3_aa: CASSLDPRYNEQFF

j_call: TRBJ2-1
v_call: TRBV7-3
clone_size: few
d_call: TRBD2
cdr3_nt: TGTGCCAGCAGCTTAACGTCTAGCGGGAGCTACAATGAGCAGTTCTTC
cdr3_aa: CASSLTSSGSYNEQFF

j_call: TRBJ1-2
v_call: TRBV29-1
clone_size: many
d_call: NA
cdr3_nt: TGCAGCGTTGGTCGGGGAACTTATGGCTACACCTTC
cdr3_aa: CSVGRGTYGYTF

j_call: TRBJ2-5
v_call: TRBV24-1
clone_size: few
d_call: NA
cdr3_nt: TGTGCCACCAGTGATGCCTCGTCCGAAGAGACCCAGTACTTC
cdr3_aa: CATSDASSEETQYF

j_call: TRBJ1-1
v_call: TRBV6-5
clone_size: NA
d_call: NA
cdr3_nt: TGTGCCAGCAGTTACTCTGGGGGGCCCGCCACCGAAGCTTTCTTT
cdr3_aa: CASSYSGGPATEAFF

j_call: TRBJ2-7
v_call: TRBV20-1
clone_size: many
d_call: NA
cdr3_nt: TGCAGTGCTAGAGAGGGGGTAGCCTCCTACGAGCAGTACTTC
cdr3_aa: CSAREGVASYEQYF